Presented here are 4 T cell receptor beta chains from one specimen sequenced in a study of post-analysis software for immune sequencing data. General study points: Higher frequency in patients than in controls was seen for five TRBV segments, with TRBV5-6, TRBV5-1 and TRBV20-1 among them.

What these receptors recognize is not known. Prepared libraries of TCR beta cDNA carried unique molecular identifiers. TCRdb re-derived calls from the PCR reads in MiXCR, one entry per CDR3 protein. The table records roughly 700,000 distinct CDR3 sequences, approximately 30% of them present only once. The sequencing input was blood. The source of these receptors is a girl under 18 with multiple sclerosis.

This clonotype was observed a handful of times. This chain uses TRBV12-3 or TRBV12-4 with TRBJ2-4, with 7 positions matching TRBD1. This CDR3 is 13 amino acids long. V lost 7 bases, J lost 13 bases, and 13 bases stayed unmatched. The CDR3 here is CASTLNTGAGQYF. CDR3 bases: TGTGCCAGCACATTAAACACAGGGGCTGGGCAGTACTTC.

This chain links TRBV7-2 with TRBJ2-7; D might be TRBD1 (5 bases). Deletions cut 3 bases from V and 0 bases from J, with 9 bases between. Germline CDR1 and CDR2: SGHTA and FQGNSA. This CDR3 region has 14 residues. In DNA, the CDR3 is TGTGCCAGCAGCTTCTCGACAGACTCCTACGAGCAGTACTTC. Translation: CASSFSTDSYEQYF.

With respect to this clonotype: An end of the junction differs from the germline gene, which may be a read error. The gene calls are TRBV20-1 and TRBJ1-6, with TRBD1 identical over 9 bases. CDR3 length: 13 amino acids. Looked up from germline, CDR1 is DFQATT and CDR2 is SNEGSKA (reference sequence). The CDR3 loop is CSAYRGLNSPPHF. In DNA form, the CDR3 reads TGCAGTGCTTACAGGGGGCTTAATTCACCCCCCCACTTT.

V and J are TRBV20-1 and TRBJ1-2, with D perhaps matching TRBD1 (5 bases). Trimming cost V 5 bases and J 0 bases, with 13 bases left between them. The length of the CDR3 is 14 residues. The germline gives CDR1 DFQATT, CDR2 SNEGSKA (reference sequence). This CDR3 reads CSAELQAPNYGYTF. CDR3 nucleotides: TGCAGTGCTGAATTACAGGCTCCTAACTATGGCTACACCTTC.